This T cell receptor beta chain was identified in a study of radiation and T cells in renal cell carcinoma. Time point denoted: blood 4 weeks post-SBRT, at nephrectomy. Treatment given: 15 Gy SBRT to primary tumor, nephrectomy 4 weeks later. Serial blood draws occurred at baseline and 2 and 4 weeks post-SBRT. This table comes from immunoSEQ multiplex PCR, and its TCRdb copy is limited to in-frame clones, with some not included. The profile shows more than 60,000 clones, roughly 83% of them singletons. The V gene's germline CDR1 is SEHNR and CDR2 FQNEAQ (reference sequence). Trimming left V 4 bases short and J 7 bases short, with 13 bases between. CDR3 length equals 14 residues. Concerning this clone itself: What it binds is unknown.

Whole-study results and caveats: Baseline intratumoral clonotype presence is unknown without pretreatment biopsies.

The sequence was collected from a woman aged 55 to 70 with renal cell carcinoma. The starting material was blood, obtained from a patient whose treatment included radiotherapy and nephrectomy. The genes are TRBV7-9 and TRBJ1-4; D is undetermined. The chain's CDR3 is CASSSSGSSEKLFF. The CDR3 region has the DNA TGTGCCAGCAGCTCATCCGGGTCCAGTGAAAAACTGTTTTTT.